A selection of T cell receptor beta chains follows, all from one sample in a study of CD8 T cells in ankylosing spondylitis. MiXCR, run by TCRdb on the 5' RACE reads, gives a single entry per CDR3 protein. The sample has 220,000 or so distinct CDR3 sequences; about 17% are singletons. The sequenced material came from blood, either unsorted or a sorted T cell fraction (not recorded which). The receptors were gathered from a male donor with ankylosing spondylitis. The CDR3 runs from the conserved cysteine through the conserved F or W. Fields, in order: V gene, CDR3 protein.

TRBV10-3 CAISALKREADTQYF
TRBV5-6 CASSLWAFSGNTIYF
TRBV11-2 CASSAGSFTGELFF
TRBV11-3 CASSLPVSREQFF
TRBV12-3/TRBV12-4 CASSLGLAAYEQYF
TRBV5-1 CASSLATLSYEQYF
TRBV12-3/TRBV12-4 CASTGTGFEKLFF
TRBV28 CASSSPWTRVLDEKLFF
TRBV20-1 CSVRLLSGTDTQYF
TRBV10-3 CAISGSGGVYEQYF
TRBV5-1 CASSLLPGSSYEQYF
TRBV12-3/TRBV12-4 CASSRGLAGDPDTQYF